This T cell receptor (beta chain) was sequenced in a study of cytomegalovirus exposure and HLA in healthy donors. The study, taken as a whole, reports: Accounts indicate the classifier identified cytomegalovirus status with strong specificity and sensitivity.

A remark on this clone: Its antigen remains unknown.

Researchers ran the PCR with 60 Vbeta and 13 Jbeta primers. The method was immunoSEQ multiplex PCR; TCRdb's version includes in-frame clones alone and lacks a portion of them. This sample has around 120,000 clones, with 65% to 90% found just once. The sequence was collected from a woman in her 30s in good health and CMV-seronegative. Material: PBMCs.

DNA for the CDR3: TGTGCCAGCAGTGTTGACAGGGCTGGATCCTACAATGAGCAGTTCTTC. It codes for CASSVDRAGSYNEQFF. The chain couples TRBV6-1 to TRBJ2-1; 7 nucleotides match TRBD1. The germline CDR1 and CDR2 sequences are MNHNS and SASEGT. The CDR3 consists of 16 residues. V shed 4 bases and J 1 base; nucleotides not matched to a gene: 7.